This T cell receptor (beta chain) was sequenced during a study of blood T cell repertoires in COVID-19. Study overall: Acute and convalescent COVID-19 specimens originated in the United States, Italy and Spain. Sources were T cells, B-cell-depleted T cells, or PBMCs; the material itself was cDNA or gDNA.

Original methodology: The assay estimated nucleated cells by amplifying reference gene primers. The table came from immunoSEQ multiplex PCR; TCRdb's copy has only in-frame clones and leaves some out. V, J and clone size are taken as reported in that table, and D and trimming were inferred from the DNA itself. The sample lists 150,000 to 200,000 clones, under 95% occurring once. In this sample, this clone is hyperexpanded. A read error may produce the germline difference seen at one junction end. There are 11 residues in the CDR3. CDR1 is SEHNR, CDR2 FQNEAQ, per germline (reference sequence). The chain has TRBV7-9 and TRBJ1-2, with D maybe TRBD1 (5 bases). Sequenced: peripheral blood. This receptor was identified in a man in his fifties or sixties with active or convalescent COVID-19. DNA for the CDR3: TGTGCCAGCAGCTTAGGCCTGAAAAGGGGCTTC. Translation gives CASSLGLKRGF.